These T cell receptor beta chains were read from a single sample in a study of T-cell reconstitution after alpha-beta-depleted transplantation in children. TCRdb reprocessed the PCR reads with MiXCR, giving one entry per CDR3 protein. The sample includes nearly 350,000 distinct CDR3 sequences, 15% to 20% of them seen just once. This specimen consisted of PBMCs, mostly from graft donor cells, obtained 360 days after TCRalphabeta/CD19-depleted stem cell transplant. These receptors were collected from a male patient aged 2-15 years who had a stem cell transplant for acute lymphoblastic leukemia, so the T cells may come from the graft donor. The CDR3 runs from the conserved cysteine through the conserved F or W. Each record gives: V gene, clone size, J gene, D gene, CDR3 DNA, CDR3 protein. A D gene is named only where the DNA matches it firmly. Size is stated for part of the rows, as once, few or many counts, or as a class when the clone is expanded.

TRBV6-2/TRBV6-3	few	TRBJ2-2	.	TGTGCCAGCAACGAATGGGGGAGGCGGGCCGGGGAGCTGTTTTTT	CASNEWGRRAGELFF
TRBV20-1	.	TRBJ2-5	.	TGCAGCGGAAGTCCCATCCAAGAGACCCAGTACTTC	CSGSPIQETQYF
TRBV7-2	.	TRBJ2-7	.	TGTGCCAGCAGCTTAGACCGAGGTGTCTCCTACGAGCAGTACTTC	CASSLDRGVSYEQYF
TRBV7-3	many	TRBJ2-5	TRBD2	TGTGCCAGCAGCTCCTACGGCGTAGGGGACTATCAAGAGACCCAGTACTTC	CASSSYGVGDYQETQYF
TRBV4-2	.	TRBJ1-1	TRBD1	TGTGCCAGCAGCCAAGATCCGGCAGGGGGGTATACTGAAGCTTTCTTT	CASSQDPAGGYTEAFF
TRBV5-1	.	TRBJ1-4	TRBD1	TGCGCCAGCAGCTTTACCGGGACAGGGGGCCCACGTGAAAAACTGTTTTTT	CASSFTGTGGPREKLFF
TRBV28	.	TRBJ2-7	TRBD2	TGTGCCAGCAGTTTGAGGATTGGGGGGGGTAGCTCCTACGAGCAGTACTTC	CASSLRIGGGSSYEQYF
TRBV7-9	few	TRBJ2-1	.	TGTGCCAGCAGCTTATTGGCTCCTCACAATGAGCAGTTCTTC	CASSLLAPHNEQFF
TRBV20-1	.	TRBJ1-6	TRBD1	TGCAGTGCTCCTCGGACAGGGCGCAATTCACCCCTCCACTTT	CSAPRTGRNSPLHF
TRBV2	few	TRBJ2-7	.	TGTGCCAGCAGTGAGGGCGGTACCTACGAGCAGTACTTC	CASSEGGTYEQYF
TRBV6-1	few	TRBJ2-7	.	TGTGCCAGCAGTAGGCAGGGGCCCGTCTACGAGCAGTACTTC	CASSRQGPVYEQYF
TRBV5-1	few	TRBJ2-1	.	TGCGCCAGCAGCTGGCCCTTGGCGGTGGCTGTCAATGAGCAGTTCTTC	CASSWPLAVAVNEQFF
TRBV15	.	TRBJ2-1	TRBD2	TGTGCCACCACCCGACTAGCGGGAGGCAATGAGCAGTTCTTC	CATTRLAGGNEQFF
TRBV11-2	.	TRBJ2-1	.	TGTGCCAGCAGCACGGGCCTCTACAATGAGCAGTTCTTC	CASSTGLYNEQFF
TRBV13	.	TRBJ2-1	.	TGTGCCAGCAGCTTTTTCCCCTTACTGGCCCTCGGTGAGCAGTTCTTC	CASSFFPLLALGEQFF
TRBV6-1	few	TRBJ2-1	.	TGTGCCAGCAGTCAATTAAAACAGGGCCGTGAGCAGTTCTTC	CASSQLKQGREQFF
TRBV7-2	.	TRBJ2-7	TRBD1	TGTGCCAGCAGCCGGGACAGGCACTACGAGCAGTACTTC	CASSRDRHYEQYF
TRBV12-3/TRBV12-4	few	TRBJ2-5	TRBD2	TGTGCCAGCAGTTCCGGACTAGTAGAGACCCAGTACTTC	CASSSGLVETQYF
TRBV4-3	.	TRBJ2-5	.	TGCGCCAGCAGCCAAGATGAATCGACTTGGGAGACCCAGTACTTC	CASSQDESTWETQYF
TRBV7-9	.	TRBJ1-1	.	TGTGCCAGCAGCCCTAGGTGGAACAGAAACACTGAAGCTTTCTTT	CASSPRWNRNTEAFF
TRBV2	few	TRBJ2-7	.	TGTGCCAGCAGTGGGGGAGGACAGTCCTACGAGCAGTACTTC	CASSGGGQSYEQYF
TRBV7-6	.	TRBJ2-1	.	TGTGCCAGCAGCTTAGGCGGGCCCGTTTACAATGAGCAGTTCTTC	CASSLGGPVYNEQFF
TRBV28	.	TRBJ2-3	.	TGTGCCAGCAGTTTATTTGGCCGTGTGGGAATCACAGATACGCAGTATTTT	CASSLFGRVGITDTQYF
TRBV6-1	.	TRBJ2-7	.	TGTGCCAGCAACAGGGACTCCTACGAGCAGTACTTC	CASNRDSYEQYF
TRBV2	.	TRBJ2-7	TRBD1	TGTGCCAGTCACAGGGGGCAGGTGGGCGAGCAGTACTTC	CASHRGQVGEQYF
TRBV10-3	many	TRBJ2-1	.	TGTGCCATCAGTGACAGGGTCCGCTCCTACAATGAGCAGTTCTTC	CAISDRVRSYNEQFF
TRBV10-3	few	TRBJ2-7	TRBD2	TGTGCCATCAGTGGTTTCCGGGAGGCAGGATACGAGCAGTACTTC	CAISGFREAGYEQYF
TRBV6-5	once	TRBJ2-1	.	TGTGCCAGCAGTTATGGCGGGCCCAGCTCCTACAATGAGCAGTTCTTC	CASSYGGPSSYNEQFF
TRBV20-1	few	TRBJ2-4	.	TGCAGTGCTAGCAAACCGGGACACCGTTGGAGTCAGTACTTC	CSASKPGHRWSQYF
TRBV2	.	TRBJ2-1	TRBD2	TGTGCCAGCATGGGGGGGACTAGCGGACACAATGAGCAGTTCTTC	CASMGGTSGHNEQFF
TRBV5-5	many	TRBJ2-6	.	TGTGCCAGCAGCGCGACAGTTTTCTCTGGGGCCAACGTCCTGACTTTC	CASSATVFSGANVLTF
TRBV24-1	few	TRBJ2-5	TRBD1	TGTGCCACCAGTGGGTCCGGGACAGGGATTCGGGAGACCCAGTACTTC	CATSGSGTGIRETQYF
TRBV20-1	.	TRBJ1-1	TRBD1	TGCAGTGCCCGGAAGGGGGCGAGGAACACTGAAGCTTTCTTT	CSARKGARNTEAFF
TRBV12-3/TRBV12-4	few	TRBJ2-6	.	TGTGCCAGCAGTTTATCGCAGGGGAGCTCTGGGGCCAACGTCCTGACTTTC	CASSLSQGSSGANVLTF
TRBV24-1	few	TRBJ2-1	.	TGTGCCACCAGTAACAAACGGATCCACAATGAGCAGTTCTTC	CATSNKRIHNEQFF
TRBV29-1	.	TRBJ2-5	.	TGCAGCGTTGTGGGGACCCCCAAAGGGACCCAGTACTTC	CSVVGTPKGTQYF
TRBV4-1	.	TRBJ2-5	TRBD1	TGCGCCAGCAGCCGAGGACAGGGGCTAGAGACCCAGTACTTC	CASSRGQGLETQYF
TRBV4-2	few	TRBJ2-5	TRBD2	TGTGCCAGCAGCCAAGAGGGGAATAGCGGGAGTTGGGTTGAGACCCAGTACTTC	CASSQEGNSGSWVETQYF
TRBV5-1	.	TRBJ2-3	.	TGCGCCAGCAACCCCAACGGGCACAGCACAGATACGCAGTATTTT	CASNPNGHSTDTQYF
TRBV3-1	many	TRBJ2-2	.	TGTGCCAGCAGCCATCACACCGGGGAGCTGTTTTTT	CASSHHTGELFF
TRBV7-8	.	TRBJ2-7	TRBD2	TGTGCCAGCAGCTTTGCTAGCGGGACCGAGCAGTACTTC	CASSFASGTEQYF
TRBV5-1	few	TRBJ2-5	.	TGCGCCAGCAGCTCCGGACCAGGGTTGCCCCAAGAGACCCAGTACTTC	CASSSGPGLPQETQYF
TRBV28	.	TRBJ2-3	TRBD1	TGTGCCAGCACTCGGGACAGGGTCTACCTCACAGATACGCAGTATTTT	CASTRDRVYLTDTQYF
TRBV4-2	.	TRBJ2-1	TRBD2	TGTGCCAGCAGCCAAGATGACGCGGGAGCTTCCTACAATGAGCAGTTCTTC	CASSQDDAGASYNEQFF
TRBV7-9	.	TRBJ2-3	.	TGTGCCAGCAGAAGTCGGAGGGTAGGGGGCACAGATACGCAGTATTTT	CASRSRRVGGTDTQYF
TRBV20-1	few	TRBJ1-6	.	TGCAGTGCCGAGCGGGGCAAAAATTCACCCCTCCACTTT	CSAERGKNSPLHF
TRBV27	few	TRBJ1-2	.	TGTGCCAGCAGTTTATTGGGCAGCTTGGGCTATGGCTACACCTTC	CASSLLGSLGYGYTF
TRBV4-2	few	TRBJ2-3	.	TGTGCCAGCAGCCAAGACCCCCGGGACCCCCAGATAGATACGCAGTATTTT	CASSQDPRDPQIDTQYF
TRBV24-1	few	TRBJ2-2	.	TGTGCCACCGGATCCGGGACACTGAACACCGGGGAGCTGTTTTTT	CATGSGTLNTGELFF
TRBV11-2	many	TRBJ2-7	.	TGTGCCAGCAGCCCCAGCGGGTGGCCTAGCTCCTACGAGCAGTACTTC	CASSPSGWPSSYEQYF
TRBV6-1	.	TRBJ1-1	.	TGTGCCACCGGACACCAATCAATGGGGACTGAAGCTTTCTTT	CATGHQSMGTEAFF
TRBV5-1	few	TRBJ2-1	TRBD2	TGCGCCAGCAGCTTGGGACTAGCGGGAACTGATGAGCAGTTCTTC	CASSLGLAGTDEQFF
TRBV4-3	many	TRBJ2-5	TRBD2	TGCGCCAGCAGCGCCCGTTCCGGGACTAGCGGGGAGACCCAGTACTTC	CASSARSGTSGETQYF
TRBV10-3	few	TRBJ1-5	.	TGTGCCATCAGTGAGTCGGTGGCTCCTCAGCATTTT	CAISESVAPQHF
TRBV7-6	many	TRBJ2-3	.	TGTGCCAGCAGCTTAGACGGCAGCCGCACAGATACGCAGTATTTT	CASSLDGSRTDTQYF
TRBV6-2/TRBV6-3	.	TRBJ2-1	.	TGTGCCAGCAGTTTATTAGTAGATGAGCAGTTCTTC	CASSLLVDEQFF
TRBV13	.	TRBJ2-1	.	TGTGCCAGCAGCGACGACCCCCGGAGGAATGAGCAGTTCTTC	CASSDDPRRNEQFF
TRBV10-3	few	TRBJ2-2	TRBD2	TGTGCCATGGGGACTAGCGGGAGCGGGAGCACCGGGGAGCTGTTTTTT	CAMGTSGSGSTGELFF
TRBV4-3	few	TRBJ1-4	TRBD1	TGCGCCAGCAGCCAAGATTTGAACAGGGGGGCGTATTGGGGTGAAAAACTGTTTTTT	CASSQDLNRGAYWGEKLFF
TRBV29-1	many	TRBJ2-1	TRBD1	TGCAGCGCTGAACAGGGGGAATCCTACAATGAGCAGTTCTTC	CSAEQGESYNEQFF